This T cell receptor (beta chain) was sequenced for a study of shared clonotypes between healthy human individuals. Points from the study as a whole: Non-shared clonotypes had lower generation probabilities than those shared by all four donors.

The method was immunoSEQ multiplex PCR; TCRdb's version includes in-frame clones alone and lacks a portion of them. The sample contains hundreds of thousands of clones, about 95% of which appear only once. Comment on this clone: Its antigen is undetermined.

Selected positively for CCR7 and CD45RO-negative, naive CD8 cells excluded terminally differentiated effector memory CD45RA+ cells. The CDR3 loop spans 14 amino acids. The trim removed 10 bases at V and 2 bases at J, leaving 7 bases unmatched. Germline CDR1 reads MDHEN; CDR2 reads SYDVKM. The sample consisted of naive CD8+ T cells sorted from blood. The genes are TRBV28 and TRBJ1-4; 7 bases match TRBD1. This receptor was identified in a woman between 25 and 40 years old in good health. The CDR3 bases are TGTGCCACCCAGCCGACAGGGACTAATGAAAAACTGTTTTTT. It codes for CATQPTGTNEKLFF.